Listed below are T cell receptor beta chains from one sample, sequenced in a study of Graves' ophthalmopathy and Graves' hyperthyroidism. MiXCR, run by TCRdb on the multiplex PCR reads, gives a single entry per CDR3 protein. The table lists roughly 400,000 distinct CDR3 sequences, approximately 15% of them singletons. The specimen sequenced was peripheral blood. The receptors shown here come from a woman aged 18 to 35 with stable Graves' hyperthyroidism. Each CDR3 is given with its conserved first and last residue. The D gene is left open where the match is weak. The size entry is marked missing in some rows and otherwise reads once, few, many or a size class.

cdr3_aa cdr3_nt j_call v_call clone_size d_call cdr3_length
CASSPTWSLNYGYTF TGTGCCAGTAGCCCTACTTGGTCCTTAAACTATGGCTACACCTTC TRBJ1-2 TRBV19 many NA 15
CASSAGTPSPAFF TGTGCCAGCAGTGCAGGGACGCCCTCCCCAGCTTTCTTT TRBJ1-1 TRBV25-1 few NA 13
CASLNPGSPGANVLTF TGTGCCAGCCTCAATCCAGGGAGTCCTGGGGCCAACGTCCTGACTTTC TRBJ2-6 TRBV12-3/TRBV12-4 NA NA 16
CASNLQGGGELFF TGTGCCAGCAATCTACAGGGAGGAGGGGAGCTGTTTTTT TRBJ2-2 TRBV6-1 NA NA 13
CASSIDPAPGYEQYF TGTGCCAGTAGTATAGATCCAGCTCCGGGATACGAGCAGTACTTC TRBJ2-7 TRBV19 NA NA 15
CASSYSPGTGAYEQYF TGTGCCAGCAGTTACTCGCCCGGGACAGGAGCCTACGAGCAGTACTTC TRBJ2-7 TRBV6-5 many TRBD1 16
CASSVGVETNTEAFF TGTGCCAGCAGCGTAGGAGTAGAAACGAACACTGAAGCTTTCTTT TRBJ1-1 TRBV9 many NA 15
CASSPTRARSSYEQYF TGCGCCAGCAGCCCTACCCGGGCGAGGAGCTCCTACGAGCAGTACTTC TRBJ2-7 TRBV5-1 few NA 16
CASSQALDGLGGYTF TGTGCCAGCAGCCAAGCCTTGGACGGCCTAGGGGGCTACACCTTC TRBJ1-2 TRBV3-1 NA NA 15
CASSRTGDSYEQYF TGTGCCAGCAGTAGGACAGGGGACTCCTACGAGCAGTACTTC TRBJ2-7 TRBV2 many TRBD1 14
CASSKGESGNTIYF TGTGCCAGCAGCAAAGGGGAGTCTGGAAACACCATATATTTT TRBJ1-3 TRBV6-1 many NA 14
CASSLAGFNTGELFF TGTGCCAGCAGCTTAGCGGGATTTAACACCGGGGAGCTGTTTTTT TRBJ2-2 TRBV11-1 many NA 15
CASSSQWRTNTEAFF TGTGCCAGCAGCTCCCAGTGGCGGACGAACACTGAAGCTTTCTTT TRBJ1-1 TRBV6-2/TRBV6-3 few NA 15
CASSGDRASSPLHF TGTGCCAGTAGTGGGGACAGGGCAAGCTCACCCCTCCACTTT TRBJ1-6 TRBV19 many TRBD1 14
CASSPLSGGAEKTQYF TGTGCCAGCTCACCGCTTAGCGGGGGGGCCGAAAAGACCCAGTACTTC TRBJ2-5 TRBV18 few TRBD2 16
CASSPEQGGNMNTEAFF TGTGCCAGCAGCCCGGAGCAGGGGGGGAACATGAACACTGAAGCTTTCTTT TRBJ1-1 TRBV4-2 NA TRBD1 17
CSARGWTSGGFLETQYF TGCAGTGCTAGAGGCTGGACTAGCGGGGGATTCTTAGAGACCCAGTACTTC TRBJ2-5 TRBV20-1 many TRBD2 17
CASRRQGQIYGYTF TGTGCCAGCAGGCGACAGGGGCAAATATATGGCTACACCTTC TRBJ1-2 TRBV13 many TRBD1 14
CASSEDRQETQYF TGTGCCAGCAGTGAGGACAGACAAGAGACCCAGTACTTC TRBJ2-5 TRBV2 many NA 13
CASTSTGGGYTF TGTGCCAGCACTTCGACAGGAGGCGGCTACACCTTC TRBJ1-2 TRBV2 NA NA 12
CASSHRDTNRLGYGYTF TGTGCCAGCAGCCACCGGGACACCAACAGACTAGGCTATGGCTACACCTTC TRBJ1-2 TRBV3-1 many NA 17
CASSTDRGYEQYF TGTGCCAGTAGTACTGACAGGGGCTACGAGCAGTACTTC TRBJ2-7 TRBV19 few TRBD1 13
CASSPERRGVYEQYF TGTGCCAGCAGTCCCGAGCGGCGGGGGGTCTACGAGCAGTACTTC TRBJ2-7 TRBV6-2/TRBV6-3 many TRBD2 15
CASSLVAGGQETQYF TGTGCCAGCAGCCTTGTTGCAGGGGGCCAAGAGACCCAGTACTTC TRBJ2-5 TRBV12-3/TRBV12-4 many TRBD1 15
CASSLIRGTGYTF TGTGCCAGCAGTTTAATTCGCGGGACAGGGTACACCTTC TRBJ1-2 TRBV12-3/TRBV12-4 many TRBD1 13
CASRPPGQGALEAFF TGTGCCAGCAGGCCCCCGGGACAGGGGGCGCTTGAAGCTTTCTTT TRBJ1-1 TRBV6-1 many TRBD1 15
CAGLVGGTEAFF TGTGCCGGGCTCGTGGGGGGTACTGAAGCTTTCTTT TRBJ1-1 TRBV11-2 NA NA 12
CASSESVQSYEQYF TGCGCCAGCAGTGAGTCGGTACAGTCCTACGAGCAGTACTTC TRBJ2-7 TRBV10-1 many NA 14
CASSLWVGGSEQYF TGTGCCAGCTCTCTTTGGGTCGGGGGAAGCGAGCAGTACTTC TRBJ2-7 TRBV7-3 many NA 14
CSAREESIQPQHF TGCAGTGCTAGAGAGGAGTCTATTCAGCCCCAGCATTTT TRBJ1-5 TRBV20-1 many NA 13
CASSFVPGEAFF TGTGCCAGCAGTTTCGTCCCAGGGGAAGCTTTCTTT TRBJ1-1 TRBV12-3/TRBV12-4 many NA 12
CASGSWDNRELFF TGTGCTAGTGGTTCATGGGACAACCGGGAGCTGTTTTTT TRBJ2-2 TRBV12-5 many NA 13
CASRSLNQPQHF TGTGCCAGTAGAAGCCTCAATCAGCCCCAGCATTTT TRBJ1-5 TRBV19 many NA 12
CAISEGEDRNSPLHF TGTGCCATCAGTGAGGGAGAAGATCGAAATTCACCCCTCCACTTT TRBJ1-6 TRBV10-3 many NA 15
CASGLGPELPQHF TGTGCTAGTGGTTTGGGACCTGAGCTGCCCCAGCATTTT TRBJ1-5 TRBV12-5 many NA 13
CASSHIRTFGTRQPQHF TGTGCCAGCAGCCACATCCGGACATTCGGCACCCGACAGCCCCAGCATTTT TRBJ1-5 TRBV7-8 many NA 17
CASSEGLAGYEQYF TGTGCCAGCAGTGAAGGACTAGCGGGCTACGAGCAGTACTTC TRBJ2-7 TRBV6-1 NA TRBD2 14
CASSSEGRALYSNQPQHF TGTGCCAGCAGTTCAGAAGGCAGGGCCCTGTATAGCAATCAGCCCCAGCATTTT TRBJ1-5 TRBV28 few NA 18
CASSPSRGLSPYEQYF TGTGCCAGCAGCCCCAGCAGGGGACTCAGCCCCTACGAGCAGTACTTC TRBJ2-7 TRBV11-2 NA NA 16
CASSEDSSGANVLTF TGTGCCAGCAGTGAAGACAGCTCTGGGGCCAACGTCCTGACTTTC TRBJ2-6 TRBV6-1 many NA 15
CASSSTGGADNQPQHF TGTGCCAGCAGTAGTACGGGGGGCGCGGACAATCAGCCCCAGCATTTT TRBJ1-5 TRBV25-1 many NA 16
CASSLSALYGYTF TGTGCCAGCAGTTTATCAGCGCTCTATGGCTACACCTTC TRBJ1-2 TRBV28 NA NA 13
CASSSPPGNYGYTF TGTGCCAGCAGTTCCCCCCCAGGGAACTATGGCTACACCTTC TRBJ1-2 TRBV27 many NA 14
CATSRAGAQGFTEAFF TGTGCCACCAGCAGAGCCGGCGCTCAGGGGTTCACTGAAGCTTTCTTT TRBJ1-1 TRBV15 NA NA 16
CASSWTGRDSPLHF TGTGCCAGCAGTTGGACAGGCCGGGATTCACCCCTCCACTTT TRBJ1-6 TRBV6-2/TRBV6-3 many TRBD1 14
CASSEFDRAGNTIYF TGTGCCAGCAGTGAATTCGACAGGGCTGGAAACACCATATATTTT TRBJ1-3 TRBV25-1 many TRBD1 15
CSVEREGMNTEAFF TGCAGCGTTGAGAGAGAGGGAATGAACACTGAAGCTTTCTTT TRBJ1-1 TRBV29-1 NA NA 14
CASKEGGVGDTEAFF TGTGCCAGCAAAGAGGGGGGGGTTGGGGACACTGAAGCTTTCTTT TRBJ1-1 TRBV2 NA NA 15
CASSLESSSGNTIYF TGTGCCAGCAGCTTAGAATCCAGCTCTGGAAACACCATATATTTT TRBJ1-3 TRBV11-2 NA NA 15
CASRLNRGSYEQYF TGTGCCAGCAGACTAAACAGGGGGAGCTACGAGCAGTACTTC TRBJ2-7 TRBV6-5 many TRBD1 14
CASIRGNTEAFF TGTGCCAGCATCCGGGGGAACACTGAAGCTTTCTTT TRBJ1-1 TRBV25-1 few NA 12
CASSWGQGGGEYGYTF TGTGCCAGCAGTTGGGGACAGGGTGGAGGGGAGTATGGCTACACCTTC TRBJ1-2 TRBV6-5 NA TRBD1 16